This T cell receptor (beta chain) is drawn from a study of blood T cells in healthy people across ages. Points from the study as a whole: Whereas aged donors had fewer naive CD4+ cells, long-lived donors had more of them and higher diversity.

Next came a second PCR, run for about 7 to 11 cycles, which used a sample-barcoded 5' primer along with a J-beta primer mix. Each CDR3 protein gets one entry after TCRdb re-called the 5' RACE reads with MiXCR. Among around 800,000 distinct CDR3 sequences listed, roughly 24% were seen once. Each sample gave at least 7 million isolated PBMCs. The V gene lost 6 bases and the J gene lost 5 bases, with 11 bases spanning the gap. The CDR3 runs 13 residues. Germline CDR1 MNHEY, CDR2 SVGAGI. On this clonotype itself: The antigen is not known.

These data were also filed under a second study, of T cells of mothers and their children. From that study: Three healthy Caucasian mothers, along with their six children, served as the donors.

The source of this sequence is a boy aged 5-17 years in good health. The chain combines TRBV6-5 with TRBJ1-5, with D uncertain. Input material: blood. The CDR3 sequence: CASRYGEDQPQHF. The CDR3 nucleotides read TGTGCCAGCAGGTATGGGGAGGATCAGCCCCAGCATTTT.